Listed below are T cell receptor beta chains from one sample, sequenced in a study of human T cells and chemical hapten exposure. TCRdb passed the RACE reads through MiXCR, listing each CDR3 protein once. The sample lists tens of thousands of distinct CDR3 sequences, approximately 35% occurring once. The sample here was whole blood, taken in connection with sensitization to the hapten diphenylcyclopropenone (DPC). Receptors were obtained from a man in his forties or fifties with alopecia areata. Some clones in this sample may be carry-over from other donors' samples. CDR3s include the opening cysteine and the closing phenylalanine or tryptophan. Each record gives: J gene, clone size, CDR3 length, V gene, D gene, CDR3 DNA, CDR3 protein. A D gene is named only where the DNA matches it firmly. Rows may omit the clone size; those that give it use once, few, many or a size class.

j_gene: TRBJ2-7
abundance: few
len: 11
v_gene: TRBV28
d_gene: -
CDR3nt: TGTGCCAGCAGGGCCCACTACGAGCAGTACTTC
CDR3aa: CASRAHYEQYF

j_gene: TRBJ2-1
abundance: many
len: 15
v_gene: TRBV9
d_gene: -
CDR3nt: TGTGCCAGCAGCGTAGGGACTTTAGGGCGGAATGAGCAGTTCTTC
CDR3aa: CASSVGTLGRNEQFF

j_gene: TRBJ2-7
abundance: few
len: 13
v_gene: TRBV12-3/TRBV12-4
d_gene: -
CDR3nt: TGTGCCAGCAAAGCGGACGGACCCTACGAGCAGTACTTC
CDR3aa: CASKADGPYEQYF

j_gene: TRBJ2-7
abundance: -
len: 13
v_gene: TRBV7-6
d_gene: -
CDR3nt: TGTGCCAGCAGCTTAGACGGGGGCGGCGAGCAGTACTTC
CDR3aa: CASSLDGGGEQYF

j_gene: TRBJ2-1
abundance: -
len: 17
v_gene: TRBV4-2
d_gene: -
CDR3nt: TGTGCCAGCAGCCGAGAGGGGGGCGCGAACTCCTACAATGAGCAGTTCTTC
CDR3aa: CASSREGGANSYNEQFF

j_gene: TRBJ1-5
abundance: -
len: 13
v_gene: TRBV28
d_gene: TRBD1
CDR3nt: TGTGCCAGCGGGGGACAGGGCAATCAGCCCCAGCATTTT
CDR3aa: CASGGQGNQPQHF

j_gene: TRBJ2-7
abundance: once
len: 13
v_gene: TRBV6-2/TRBV6-3
d_gene: -
CDR3nt: TGTGCCAGCAGTTTGCGAGAGGGCCTCGAGCAGTACTTC
CDR3aa: CASSLREGLEQYF

j_gene: TRBJ2-5
abundance: few
len: 13
v_gene: TRBV20-1
d_gene: -
CDR3nt: TGCAGTGCTAGAGTAGGGGCTCTAGAGACCCAGTACTTC
CDR3aa: CSARVGALETQYF

j_gene: TRBJ2-7
abundance: few
len: 14
v_gene: TRBV18
d_gene: -
CDR3nt: TGTGCCAGCTCACCATCTGGACGGACCTACGAGCAGTACTTC
CDR3aa: CASSPSGRTYEQYF

j_gene: TRBJ2-7
abundance: -
len: 13
v_gene: TRBV13
d_gene: -
CDR3nt: TGTGCCAGCAGCTTACGACATGGAGACGAGCAGTACTTC
CDR3aa: CASSLRHGDEQYF

j_gene: TRBJ2-1
abundance: many
len: 13
v_gene: TRBV6-2/TRBV6-3
d_gene: -
CDR3nt: TGTGCCAGCAGTTACTCAGACTGGAATGAGCAGTTCTTC
CDR3aa: CASSYSDWNEQFF

j_gene: TRBJ2-1
abundance: few
len: 15
v_gene: TRBV20-1
d_gene: TRBD1
CDR3nt: TGCAGTGCTAGAGCCGACAGGGTAAGGTACAATGAGCAGTTCTTC
CDR3aa: CSARADRVRYNEQFF

j_gene: TRBJ2-3
abundance: few
len: 13
v_gene: TRBV29-1
d_gene: TRBD1
CDR3nt: TGCAGCGTGGGACAGGGCCTAGGCGATACGCAGTATTTT
CDR3aa: CSVGQGLGDTQYF

j_gene: TRBJ1-4
abundance: few
len: 14
v_gene: TRBV7-9
d_gene: -
CDR3nt: TGTGCCAGCAGCCCTGTAAACGCGTTTGAAAAACTGTTTTTT
CDR3aa: CASSPVNAFEKLFF

j_gene: TRBJ2-3
abundance: few
len: 16
v_gene: TRBV7-2
d_gene: -
CDR3nt: TGTGCCAGCAGCCCCCTACTCGACCTACGCACAGATACGCAGTATTTT
CDR3aa: CASSPLLDLRTDTQYF

j_gene: TRBJ1-1
abundance: few
len: 13
v_gene: TRBV12-3/TRBV12-4
d_gene: -
CDR3nt: TGTGCCAGCAGTTTCCAGGTGAACACTGAAGCTTTCTTT
CDR3aa: CASSFQVNTEAFF

j_gene: TRBJ2-7
abundance: -
len: 13
v_gene: TRBV28
d_gene: TRBD1
CDR3nt: TGTGCCAGCAGTCGGACAGGGCGCAACGAGCAGTACTTC
CDR3aa: CASSRTGRNEQYF